This TCR beta chain was identified in a study of memory CD8 T cells in hepatitis C reinfection. Study-wide background: HCV reinfection: RNA-positive following two negative tests at least 60 days apart.

Trimming removed 5 bases from V and 0 bases from J, with 11 bases in between. Germline V gene lookup returns CDR1 SGHVS and CDR2 FNYEAQ. This CDR3 comprises 14 residues. Noted time point: pre-reinfection, 55 to 20 weeks before reinfection detection. Sorted cells were sequenced directly ex vivo without any in vitro expansion. Measured with immunoSEQ multiplex PCR; TCRdb has only the in-frame clones, and not every one. The sample carries more than 45,000 clones, 89% recorded once. The TCR originated in a man in his late teens or twenties with hepatitis C virus infection. The genes are TRBV7-6 and TRBJ2-7; D is perhaps TRBD1 (5 bases). Sequencing used naive CD8+ T cells sorted from blood. This CDR3 reads CASSPAGPSYEQYF. In DNA, the CDR3 is TGTGCCAGCAGCCCTGCAGGGCCCTCCTACGAGCAGTACTTC.